Below are 13 T cell receptor beta chains sequenced from a single sample in a study of T cell responses to AZD1222 COVID-19 vaccine. Assay used: immunoSEQ multiplex PCR; TCRdb lists only in-frame clones, some missing. The data contain roughly 250,000 clones, more than 85% of them singletons. Source: peripheral blood, taken on day 0 of AZD1222 vaccination. The receptor source for this set is an adult in good health.

The chain couples TRBV7-6 to TRBJ1-1; 8 nucleotides agree with TRBD1. Per germline, CDR1 SGHVS and CDR2 FNYEAQ. This CDR3 has 16 amino acids. The junction had 5 bases not matched to a gene; V was cut back by 1 base and J by 1 base. The CDR3 here is CASSLVVRGPNTEAFF. The CDR3, as DNA: TGTGCCAGCAGCTTAGTAGTCAGGGGGCCGAACACTGAAGCTTTCTTT.

V is TRBV9 and J is TRBJ2-7; no reliable D call. Per the germline V gene, CDR1 is SGDLS and CDR2 is YYNGEE. The ends were cut back, 0 bases at V and 6 bases at J, with 10 bases in the middle. The CDR3 runs to 13 residues. The CDR3 protein is CASSVGAGSEQYF. The DNA for the CDR3 is TGTGCCAGCAGCGTAGGGGCAGGCTCCGAGCAGTACTTC.

V gene TRBV7-3 combines with J gene TRBJ2-3; TRBD2 is a possible D gene (5 bases). The CDR3 length is 16 residues. Germline V gives CDR1 SGHTA, CDR2 FQGTGA. The ends were cut back, 6 bases at V and 3 bases at J, with 19 bases in the middle. The chain's CDR3 is CASSLNGGGRTDTQYF. CDR3 nucleotide sequence: TGTGCCAGCAGTCTTAACGGAGGTGGGAGAACAGATACGCAGTATTTT.

The V and J genes are TRBV5-4 and TRBJ1-3, with no clear D. The CDR3 totals 16 residues. CDR1 and CDR2 (germline): SGHNT, YYREEE (reference sequence). With 0 bases removed from V and 0 bases from J, the gap between germline ends came to 10 bases. CDR3 nucleotides: TGTGCCAGCAGCTTGGGGCAGACCTCCTCTGGAAACACCATATATTTT. Amino acids: CASSLGQTSSGNTIYF.

The CDR3 nucleotides are TGTGCCTGGAGTGCGGTTGCTAGGCAGAAGACCCAGTACTTC. It is translated as CAWSAVARQKTQYF. The genes are TRBV30 and TRBJ2-5; no clear D. CDR1 and CDR2 (germline): GTSNPN, SVGIG (reference sequence). This CDR3 contains 14 residues. V lost 1 base and J 6 bases, leaving 15 bases between the germline ends.

The chain recombines TRBV3-1 (or the pseudogene TRBV3-2) with TRBJ1-1; D uncertain. CDR3 length equals 11 residues. Trimming removed 8 bases at V and 9 bases at J, with 13 bases between. The germline CDR1 and CDR2 sequences are LGHDT and YNNKEL (reference sequence). The CDR3, as DNA: TGTGCCAGCTTGGGAGGCGGACAAGCTTTCTTT. Its protein product is CASLGGGQAFF.

The chain employs TRBV13 and TRBJ1-1; D is uncertain. Germline V gives CDR1 PRHDT, CDR2 FYEKMQ (reference sequence). The CDR3 sequence is 14 residues long. V was cut by 0 bases and J by 4 bases, with 9 bases left in between. The CDR3: CASSLGRQVTEAFF. The CDR3 region has the DNA TGTGCCAGCAGCTTAGGGCGACAAGTCACTGAAGCTTTCTTT.

The chain combines TRBV7-3 with TRBJ2-6, with 7 bases aligning to TRBD1. V dropped 5 bases and J dropped 0; count of bases not matched to a gene: 4. The CDR3 loop spans 16 amino acids. Germline loops: CDR1 SGHTA, CDR2 FQGTGA. The CDR3 nucleotides are TGTGCCAGCAGCCGGGACAGTTTCTCTGGGGCCAACGTCCTGACTTTC. This gives the protein CASSRDSFSGANVLTF.

V and J are TRBV18 and TRBJ2-1; D may be TRBD1 (6 bases). The V and J ends lost 2 bases and 5 bases respectively, with 10 bases between them. Germline CDR1 reads KGHSH; CDR2 reads LQKENI. This CDR3 has 14 residues. CDR3 sequence (DNA): TGTGCCAGCTCACCAAGACAGGCGAACAATGAGCAGTTCTTC. This sequence encodes CASSPRQANNEQFF.

This sequence joins TRBV4-1 and TRBJ2-1, with D uncertain. The V gene lost 0 bases and the J gene lost 1 base, with 13 bases spanning the gap. Germline CDR1 and CDR2: MGHRA and YSYEKL. The CDR3 covers 17 residues. CDR3 coding DNA: TGCGCCAGCAGCCAAGAATCTGGGTCGAGTTCCTACAATGAGCAGTTCTTC. Its translation is CASSQESGSSSYNEQFF.

The V call is TRBV18, the J call TRBJ1-5, with 12 bases fitting TRBD1. The ends lost 5 bases at V and 2 bases at J; junction bases unmatched: 1. The CDR3 runs to 15 residues. Looked up from germline, CDR1 is KGHSH and CDR2 is LQKENI. CDR3 in amino acids: CASSGTGGRNQPQHF. CDR3 bases: TGTGCCAGCTCAGGGACAGGGGGCCGCAATCAGCCCCAGCATTTT.

The V and J genes are TRBV4-1 and TRBJ1-3; 7 bases match TRBD1. Trimming cost V 0 bases and J 8 bases; bases outside gene matches: 1. The length of the CDR3 is 13 residues. Germline assignment: CDR1 MGHRA and CDR2 YSYEKL. The CDR3, as DNA: TGCGCCAGCAGCCAAGAAGGGGGCCACACCATATATTTT. It specifies CASSQEGGHTIYF.

This chain links TRBV7-3 with TRBJ2-3; a weak D match, TRBD1 (5 bases). CDR3 size: 15 residues. Trimming removed 1 base from V and 4 bases from J, with 12 bases in between. Germline CDR1 SGHTA, CDR2 FQGTGA. CDR3 sequence (DNA): TGTGCCAGCAGCTTAATGGGGCTAGATTCAGATACGCAGTATTTT. Protein: CASSLMGLDSDTQYF. Full variable domain (outside the CDR3, taken from reference TRBV7-3 and TRBJ2-3): GAGVSQTPSNKVTEKGKYVELRCDPISGHTALYWYRQSLGQGPEFLIYFQGTGAADDSGLPNDRFFAVRPEGSVSTLKIQRTERGDSAVYLCASSLMGLDSDTQYFGPGTRLTVL.